This T cell receptor beta chain was captured by sequencing in a study of early T cells in non-severe SARS-CoV-2 infection. About the study: Chains were not paired, and sequencing was done on bulk RNA from unsorted whole blood.

In this sample, this clonotype turned up many times. Unique molecular identifiers were attached to individual cDNA molecules. TCRdb processed the 5' RACE reads anew with MiXCR; each CDR3 protein has one entry. The profile shows about 81,000 distinct CDR3 sequences, 13% to 15% of them singletons. Germline CDR1 and CDR2: DFQATT and SNEGSKA (reference sequence). This CDR3 is 13 amino acids long. The V and J ends lost 6 bases and 0 bases respectively, with 12 bases between them. This receptor was identified in an adult who was a healthcare worker with PCR-confirmed SARS-CoV-2 infection or an uninfected control (not recorded which). The sequenced sample consisted of whole blood. The J gene is TRBJ2-7, the V gene TRBV20-1, with D possibly being TRBD2 (6 bases). This CDR3 reads CSAKGLHSYEQYF. DNA of the CDR3: TGCAGTGCCAAGGGACTCCACTCCTACGAGCAGTACTTC.